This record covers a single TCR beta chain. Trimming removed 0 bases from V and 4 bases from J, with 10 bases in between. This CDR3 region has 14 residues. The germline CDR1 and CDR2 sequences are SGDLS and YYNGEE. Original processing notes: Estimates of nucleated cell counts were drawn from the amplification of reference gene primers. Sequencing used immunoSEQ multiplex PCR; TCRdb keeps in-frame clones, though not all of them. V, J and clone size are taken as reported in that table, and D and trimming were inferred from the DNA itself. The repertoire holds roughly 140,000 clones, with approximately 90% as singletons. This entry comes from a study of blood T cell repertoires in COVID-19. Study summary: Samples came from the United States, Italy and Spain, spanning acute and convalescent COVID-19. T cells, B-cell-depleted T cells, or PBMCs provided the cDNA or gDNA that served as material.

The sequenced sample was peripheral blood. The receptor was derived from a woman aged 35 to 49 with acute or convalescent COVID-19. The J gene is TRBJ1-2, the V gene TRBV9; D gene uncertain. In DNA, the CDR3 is TGTGCCAGCAGCGTAGCGAAAGACACCTATGGCTACACCTTC. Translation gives CASSVAKDTYGYTF. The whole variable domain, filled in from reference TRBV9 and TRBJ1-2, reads DSGVTQTPKHLITATGQRVTLRCSPRSGDLSVYWYQQSLDQGLQFLIQYYNGEERAKGNILERFSAQQFPDLHSELNLSSLELGDSALYFCASSVAKDTYGYTFGSGTRLTVV.